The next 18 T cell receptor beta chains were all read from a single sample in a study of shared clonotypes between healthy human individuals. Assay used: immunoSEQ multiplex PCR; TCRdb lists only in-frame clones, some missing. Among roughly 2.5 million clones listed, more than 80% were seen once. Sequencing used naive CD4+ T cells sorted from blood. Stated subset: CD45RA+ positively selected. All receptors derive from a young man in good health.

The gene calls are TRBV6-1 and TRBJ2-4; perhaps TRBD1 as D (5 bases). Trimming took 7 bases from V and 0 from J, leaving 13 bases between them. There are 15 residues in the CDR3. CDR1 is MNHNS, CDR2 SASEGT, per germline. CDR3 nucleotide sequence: TGTGCCAGCATAGAGGACATCCTAGCCAAAAACATTCAGTACTTC. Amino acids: CASIEDILAKNIQYF.

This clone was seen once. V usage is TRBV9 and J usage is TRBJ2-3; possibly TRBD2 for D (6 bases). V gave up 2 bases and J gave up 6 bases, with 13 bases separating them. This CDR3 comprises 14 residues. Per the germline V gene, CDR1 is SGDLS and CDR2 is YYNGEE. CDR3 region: CASSVRRELDTQYF. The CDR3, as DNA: TGTGCCAGCAGCGTGAGACGGGAGCTGGATACGCAGTATTTT.

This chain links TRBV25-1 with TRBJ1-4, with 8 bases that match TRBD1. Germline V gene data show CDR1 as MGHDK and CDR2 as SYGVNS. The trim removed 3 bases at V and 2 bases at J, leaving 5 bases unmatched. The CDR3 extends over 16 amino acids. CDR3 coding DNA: TGTGCCAGCAGTGAGCACAGGGGGTTCACTAATGAAAAACTGTTTTTT. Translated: CASSEHRGFTNEKLFF.

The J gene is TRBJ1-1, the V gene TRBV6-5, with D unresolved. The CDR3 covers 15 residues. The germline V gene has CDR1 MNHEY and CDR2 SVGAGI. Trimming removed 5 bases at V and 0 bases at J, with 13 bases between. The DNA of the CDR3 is TGTGCCAGCAGTGCCCTTACTACAGTGAACACTGAAGCTTTCTTT. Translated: CASSALTTVNTEAFF.

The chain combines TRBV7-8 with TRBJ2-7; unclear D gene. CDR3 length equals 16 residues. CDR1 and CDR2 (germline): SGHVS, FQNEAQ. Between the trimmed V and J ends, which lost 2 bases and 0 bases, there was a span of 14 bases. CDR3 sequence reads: CASSLRLGGVSYEQYF. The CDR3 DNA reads TGTGCCAGCAGCTTACGTCTCGGCGGCGTCTCCTACGAGCAGTACTTC. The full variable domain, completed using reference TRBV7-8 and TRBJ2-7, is GAGVSQSPRYKVAKRGQDVALRCDPISGHVSLFWYQQALGQGPEFLTYFQNEAQLDKSGLPSDRFFAERPEGSVSTLKIQRTQQEDSAVYLCASSLRLGGVSYEQYFGPGTRLTVT.

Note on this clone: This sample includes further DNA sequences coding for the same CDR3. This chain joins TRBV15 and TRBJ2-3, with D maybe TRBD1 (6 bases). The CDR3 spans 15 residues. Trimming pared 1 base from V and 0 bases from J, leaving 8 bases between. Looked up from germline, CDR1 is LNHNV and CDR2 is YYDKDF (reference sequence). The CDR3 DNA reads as TGTGCCACCAGCAGAGCCAGGGGAAGCACAGATACGCAGTATTTT. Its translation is CATSRARGSTDTQYF.

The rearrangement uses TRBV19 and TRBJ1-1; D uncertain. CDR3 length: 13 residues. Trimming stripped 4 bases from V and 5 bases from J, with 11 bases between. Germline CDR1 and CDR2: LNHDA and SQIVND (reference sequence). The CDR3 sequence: CASSTARGTEAFF. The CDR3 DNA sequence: TGTGCCAGTAGTACGGCGCGGGGTACTGAAGCTTTCTTT.

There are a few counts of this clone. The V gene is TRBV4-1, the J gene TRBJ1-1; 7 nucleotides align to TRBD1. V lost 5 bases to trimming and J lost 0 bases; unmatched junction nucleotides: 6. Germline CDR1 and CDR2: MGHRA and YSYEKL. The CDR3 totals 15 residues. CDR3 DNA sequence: TGCGCCAGCAGCTCATGGACAGGAATGAACACTGAAGCTTTCTTT. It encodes CASSSWTGMNTEAFF.

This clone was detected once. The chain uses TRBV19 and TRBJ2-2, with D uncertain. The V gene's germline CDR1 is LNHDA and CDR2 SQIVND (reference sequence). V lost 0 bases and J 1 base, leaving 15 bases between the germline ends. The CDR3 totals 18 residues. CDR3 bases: TGTGCCAGTAGTATAGATCTTTGGCCTTTAGGGAACACCGGGGAGCTGTTTTTT. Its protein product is CASSIDLWPLGNTGELFF.

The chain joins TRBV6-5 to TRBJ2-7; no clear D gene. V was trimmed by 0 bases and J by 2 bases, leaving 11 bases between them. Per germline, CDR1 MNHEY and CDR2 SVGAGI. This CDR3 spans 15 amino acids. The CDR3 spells CASSYSHRSTYEQYF. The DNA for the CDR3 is TGTGCCAGCAGTTACTCCCACCGTTCCACCTACGAGCAGTACTTC.

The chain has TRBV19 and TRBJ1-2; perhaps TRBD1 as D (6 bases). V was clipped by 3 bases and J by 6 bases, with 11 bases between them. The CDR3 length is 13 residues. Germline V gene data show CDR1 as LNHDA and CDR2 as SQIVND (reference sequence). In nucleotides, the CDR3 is TGTGCCAGTAGTATCCAGGGGTCGAATGGCTACACCTTC. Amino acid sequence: CASSIQGSNGYTF.

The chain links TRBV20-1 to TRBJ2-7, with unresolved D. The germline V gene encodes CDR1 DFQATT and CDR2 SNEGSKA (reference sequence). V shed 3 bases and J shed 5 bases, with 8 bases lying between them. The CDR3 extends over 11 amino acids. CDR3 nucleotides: TGCAGTGCTAGTACCTGGGACGAGCAGTACTTC. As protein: CSASTWDEQYF.

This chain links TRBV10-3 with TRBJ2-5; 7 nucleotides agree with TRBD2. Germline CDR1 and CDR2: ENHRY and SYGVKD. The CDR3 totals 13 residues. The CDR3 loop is CASEAGFQETQYF. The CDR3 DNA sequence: TGTGCATCCGAAGCGGGATTTCAAGAGACCCAGTACTTC.

CDR3 amino acids: CAWRGSAYGYTF. The CDR3 nucleotides are TGTGCCTGGAGGGGGTCAGCTTATGGCTACACCTTC. The chain combines TRBV30 with TRBJ1-2, with D hard to call. Germline V gives CDR1 GTSNPN, CDR2 SVGIG (reference sequence). CDR3 size: 12 residues. Trimming removed 3 bases at V and 5 bases at J, with 10 bases between.

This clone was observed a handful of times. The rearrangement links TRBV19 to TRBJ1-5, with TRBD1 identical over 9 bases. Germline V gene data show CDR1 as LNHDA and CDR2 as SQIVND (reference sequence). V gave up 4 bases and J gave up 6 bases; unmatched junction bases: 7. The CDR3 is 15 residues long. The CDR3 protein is CASSTRDREVQPQHF. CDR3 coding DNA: TGTGCCAGTAGTACCCGGGACAGGGAGGTTCAGCCCCAGCATTTT. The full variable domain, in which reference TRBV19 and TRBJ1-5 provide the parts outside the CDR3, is DGGITQSPKYLFRKEGQNVTLSCEQNLNHDAMYWYRQDPGQGLRLIYYSQIVNDFQKGDIAEGYSVSREKKESFPLTVTSAQKNPTAFYLCASSTRDREVQPQHFGDGTRLSIL.

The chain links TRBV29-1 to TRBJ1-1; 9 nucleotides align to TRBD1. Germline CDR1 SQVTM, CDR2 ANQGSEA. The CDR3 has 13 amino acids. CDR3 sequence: CAAFWDRVTEAFF. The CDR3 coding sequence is TGCGCAGCCTTCTGGGACAGGGTCACTGAAGCTTTCTTT.

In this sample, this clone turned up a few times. The CDR3 DNA reads as TGTGCTGGGGCTGCTTCCTACGAGCAGTACTTC. Its translation: CAGAASYEQYF. This chain links TRBV6-1 with TRBJ2-7; perhaps TRBD1 as D (5 bases). The CDR3 spans 11 residues. Germline-derived CDR1 and CDR2 are MNHNS and SASEGT.

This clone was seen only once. The CDR3 region is CASLDREGYNEQFF. The CDR3 DNA follows: TGTGCCAGCCTTGACAGGGAAGGCTACAATGAGCAGTTCTTC. This chain connects TRBV10-3 to TRBJ2-1; TRBD1 aligns across 7 bases. This CDR3 contains 14 residues. J was trimmed by 3 bases and V by 10 bases; bases with no gene match: 9. CDR1 ENHRY and CDR2 SYGVKD come from the germline V gene.